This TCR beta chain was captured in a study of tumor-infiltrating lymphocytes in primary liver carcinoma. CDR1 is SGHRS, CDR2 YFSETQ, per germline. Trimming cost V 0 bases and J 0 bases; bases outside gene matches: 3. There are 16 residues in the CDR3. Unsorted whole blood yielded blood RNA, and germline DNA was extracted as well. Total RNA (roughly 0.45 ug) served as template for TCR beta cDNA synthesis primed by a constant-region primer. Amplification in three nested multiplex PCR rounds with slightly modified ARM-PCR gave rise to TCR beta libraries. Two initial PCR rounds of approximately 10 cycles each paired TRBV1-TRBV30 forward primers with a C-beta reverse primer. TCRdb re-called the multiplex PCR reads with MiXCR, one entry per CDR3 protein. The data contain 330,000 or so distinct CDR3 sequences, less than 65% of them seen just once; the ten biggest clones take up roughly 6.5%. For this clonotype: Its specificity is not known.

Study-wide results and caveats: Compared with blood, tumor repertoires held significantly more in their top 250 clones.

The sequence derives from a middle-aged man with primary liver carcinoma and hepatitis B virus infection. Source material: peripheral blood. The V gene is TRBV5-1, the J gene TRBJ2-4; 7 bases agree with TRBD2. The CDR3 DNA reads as TGCGCCAGCAGCTTGGCCGTAGCGGGAGCCAAAAACATTCAGTACTTC. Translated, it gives CASSLAVAGAKNIQYF.